The 32 T cell receptor beta chains below come from one sample, sequenced in a study of T cell responses to AZD1222 COVID-19 vaccine. Repertoires were generated with immunoSEQ multiplex PCR, while TCRdb's copy carries only in-frame clones and drops some. The sample includes some 120,000 clones, about 91% seen only once; the top ten take 4% to 5.5%. This material consisted of peripheral blood, taken on day 0 of AZD1222 vaccination. The origin of the receptors is an adult in good health.

This clone was counted only a few times. The V gene is TRBV18, the J gene TRBJ1-2; D unclear. CDR3 length: 12 amino acids. Germline V lookup: CDR1 KGHSH, CDR2 LQKENI. V dropped 3 bases and J dropped 7 bases, with 9 bases sitting between them. CDR3 in amino acids: CASSPQDVGYTF. CDR3 coding DNA: TGTGCCAGCTCACCGCAGGACGTTGGCTACACCTTC.

The V gene is TRBV11-2, the J gene TRBJ2-5, with D possibly being TRBD2 (6 bases). The CDR3 loop spans 14 amino acids. V was shortened by 3 bases and J by 4 bases, with 12 bases between the two germline ends. Germline-derived CDR1 and CDR2 are SGHAT and FQNNGV. The CDR3 sequence is CASSFRGTGETQYF. In DNA, the CDR3 is TGTGCCAGCAGCTTTCGGGGGACGGGAGAGACCCAGTACTTC.

Notes on this clone: This CDR3 is also generated by other DNA sequences in the sample. The rearrangement uses TRBV5-1 and TRBJ2-2; D is undetermined. CDR1 and CDR2 from the germline V gene are SGHRS and YFSETQ. The V end lost 0 bases, the J end lost 2 bases, and 2 bases lay between the germline ends. The CDR3 loop spans 13 amino acids. This CDR3 is CASSLANTGELFF. DNA for the CDR3: TGCGCCAGCAGCTTGGCTAACACCGGGGAGCTGTTTTTT.

The chain carries TRBV9 and TRBJ2-3; D remains ambiguous. This CDR3 spans 16 amino acids. The V gene's germline CDR1 is SGDLS and CDR2 YYNGEE. V was clipped by 0 bases and J by 2 bases, with 13 bases between them. The CDR3 protein is CASSVGHPVNTDTQYF. In DNA, the CDR3 is TGTGCCAGCAGCGTAGGGCATCCAGTCAACACAGATACGCAGTATTTT.

This rearrangement joins TRBV10-3 to TRBJ1-2; 7 bases agree with TRBD1. CDR1 and CDR2 (germline): ENHRY, SYGVKD. V lost 5 bases, J lost 9 bases, and 9 bases stayed unmatched. This CDR3 comprises 13 residues. CDR3 sequence: CAISPDRAGSYTF. The CDR3 DNA follows: TGTGCCATCAGTCCAGACAGGGCTGGGAGCTACACCTTC.

As for this clone: Within the sample, other DNA sequences also encode this same CDR3. V usage is TRBV10-3 and J usage is TRBJ1-1; TRBD1 agrees at 8 bases. V shed 2 bases and J 1 base; nucleotides not matched to a gene: 0. CDR3 length: 14 amino acids. Germline values: CDR1 ENHRY, CDR2 SYGVKD. The CDR3 nucleotides read TGTGCCATCAGTGAGGGACAGGGGAACACTGAAGCTTTCTTT. Protein product: CAISEGQGNTEAFF.

In DNA, the CDR3 is TGTGCCAGCAGCCCGTCAGGGGAGACCCAGTACTTC. Protein product: CASSPSGETQYF. The chain carries TRBV7-8 and TRBJ2-5, with D possibly being TRBD1 (5 bases). Germline CDR1 reads SGHVS; CDR2 reads FQNEAQ. The V gene lost 5 bases and the J gene lost 5 bases, with 9 bases spanning the gap. The length of the CDR3 is 12 residues.

This chain connects TRBV7-9 to TRBJ1-1; D not certain. The germline V gene has CDR1 SEHNR and CDR2 FQNEAQ (reference sequence). Between the trimmed V and J ends, which lost 3 bases and 8 bases, there was a span of 7 bases. There are 11 residues in the CDR3. CDR3 DNA sequence: TGTGCCAGCAGCTTGACGGAAGAAGCTTTCTTT. This codes for CASSLTEEAFF.

V gene TRBV2 combines with J gene TRBJ1-1, with D perhaps matching TRBD1 (6 bases). The CDR3 is 15 amino acids. V was pared by 6 bases and J by 0 bases, with 14 bases between. Germline CDR1 is SNHLY and CDR2 is FYNNEI. The CDR3 region is CASRIKQGLNTEAFF. Here the CDR3 DNA reads TGTGCCAGCAGGATAAAACAGGGTTTGAACACTGAAGCTTTCTTT.

The rearrangement joins TRBV19 to TRBJ2-7; no definite D call. Trimming pared 5 bases from V and 2 bases from J, leaving 13 bases between. Germline CDR1 and CDR2: LNHDA and SQIVND (reference sequence). This CDR3 is built from 14 residues. CDR3 loop: CASSDSLITYEQYF. The CDR3 DNA reads as TGTGCCAGTAGTGATTCCCTGATTACCTACGAGCAGTACTTC.

In nucleotides, the CDR3 is TGTGCCAGCAGTCGCCGGAATCAGCCCCAGCATTTT. This translates into CASSRRNQPQHF. The V gene is TRBV12-3 or TRBV12-4, the J gene TRBJ1-5; D gene unclear. The CDR3 runs to 12 residues. The ends were cut back, 5 bases at V and 4 bases at J, with 6 bases in the middle.

This clone was seen a single time. The CDR3 nucleotides are TGCAGTGGTCCTAACTACAATGAGCAGTTCTTC. It yields the protein CSGPNYNEQFF. The chain employs TRBV20-1 and TRBJ2-1, with D uncertain. V was clipped by 7 bases and J by 3 bases, with 7 bases between them. The germline V gene has CDR1 DFQATT and CDR2 SNEGSKA (reference sequence). CDR3 length equals 11 residues.

This clone was observed many times. This rearrangement joins TRBV9 to TRBJ1-1; D gene uncertain. The CDR3 runs 15 residues. Germline V gene data show CDR1 as SGDLS and CDR2 as YYNGEE. Trimming removed 0 bases from V and 4 bases from J, with 13 bases in between. The CDR3 coding sequence is TGTGCCAGCAGCGTAGGGGAACGAGGTTCCACTGAAGCTTTCTTT. This codes for CASSVGERGSTEAFF.

The genes are TRBV7-3 and TRBJ2-7, with 8 bases aligning to TRBD2. Per germline, CDR1 SGHTA and CDR2 FQGTGA. The V and J ends lost 5 bases and 6 bases, in that order; junction bases with no gene match: 9. CDR3 size: 14 residues. The CDR3 spells CASSAGLANSEQYF. CDR3 nucleotides: TGTGCCAGCAGCGCCGGACTAGCAAATAGCGAGCAGTACTTC.

This sequence joins TRBV6-1 and TRBJ1-1; D gene uncertain. This CDR3 is built from 13 residues. Germline CDR1 and CDR2: MNHNS and SASEGT. V lost 0 bases and J 10 bases, leaving 12 bases between the germline ends. CDR3 coding DNA: TGTGCCAGCAGTGAAGCGGAGAAGTGGGCAGCTTTCTTT. Translated, it gives CASSEAEKWAAFF.

V is TRBV7-6 and J is TRBJ2-1, with 8 bases fitting TRBD1. V gave up 0 bases and J gave up 3 bases; unmatched junction bases: 1. The CDR3 runs 15 residues. Per germline, CDR1 SGHVS and CDR2 FNYEAQ. The DNA of the CDR3 is TGTGCCAGCAGCTTAGCTGGACAGGGCTACAATGAGCAGTTCTTC. This encodes CASSLAGQGYNEQFF.

The V gene is TRBV27, the J gene TRBJ1-3; maybe TRBD1 (5 bases). The CDR3 has 15 residues. Trimming removed 6 bases at V and 0 bases at J, with 12 bases between. Looked up from germline, CDR1 is MNHEY and CDR2 is SMNVEV (reference sequence). CDR3 in amino acids: CASSPTGNSGNTIYF. CDR3 coding DNA: TGTGCCAGCAGCCCAACAGGAAACTCTGGAAACACCATATATTTT.

The chain carries TRBV6-5 and TRBJ1-4; TRBD1 is a possible D gene (5 bases). Germline CDR1 reads MNHEY; CDR2 reads SVGAGI. V lost 8 bases, J lost 7 bases, and 11 bases lay in between. This CDR3 is built from 12 residues. CDR3 in amino acids: CASRTGGEKLFF. The CDR3 bases are TGTGCCAGCCGTACCGGGGGTGAAAAACTGTTTTTT.

The chain carries TRBV29-1 and TRBJ1-2, with D tentatively TRBD1 (6 bases). The V and J ends lost 4 bases and 8 bases respectively, with 14 bases between them. Per germline, CDR1 SQVTM and CDR2 ANQGSEA. This CDR3 has 12 residues. The CDR3 protein is CSVVGQGYGYTF. In DNA, the CDR3 is TGCAGCGTTGTCGGGCAGGGGTACGGCTACACCTTC.

CDR3 amino acids: CASSLTGLRSSPLHF. In nucleotides, the CDR3 is TGTGCCAGCAGCCTGACAGGGTTACGGAGTTCACCCCTCCACTTT. The V call is TRBV3-1 (or the pseudogene TRBV3-2), the J call TRBJ1-6, with 7 bases identical to TRBD1. Germline values: CDR1 LGHDT, CDR2 YNNKEL (reference sequence). The length of the CDR3 is 15 residues. Trimming took 4 bases from V and 9 from J; bases not matched to a gene: 9.

There are a few counts of this clone. The CDR3 sequence: CASSPSGLSSYEQYF. The CDR3 DNA reads as TGTGCCAGCAGCCCCTCGGGACTGAGCTCCTACGAGCAGTACTTC. J is TRBJ2-7 and V is TRBV5-4; D might be TRBD2 (6 bases). The CDR3 is made up of 15 amino acids. The germline gives CDR1 SGHNT, CDR2 YYREEE (reference sequence). The V and J ends lost 4 bases and 0 bases respectively, with 14 bases between them.

The rearrangement joins TRBV6-2 or TRBV6-3 to TRBJ2-7; no firm D call. Germline CDR1 MNHEY, CDR2 SVGEGT. V dropped 0 bases and J dropped 1 base, with 7 bases sitting between them. The CDR3 consists of 14 residues. CDR3: CASSYSYSSYEQYF. CDR3 DNA sequence: TGTGCCAGCAGTTACTCGTACAGTTCCTACGAGCAGTACTTC.

V gene TRBV13 combines with J gene TRBJ1-2; 10 bases align to TRBD1. Germline V gene data show CDR1 as PRHDT and CDR2 as FYEKMQ (reference sequence). This CDR3 comprises 20 residues. V shed 5 bases, J shed 6 bases, and the junction held 24 bases outside the gene matches. CDR3 sequence: CASSRIGDRGRFGRTNGYTF. CDR3 nucleotide sequence: TGTGCCAGCAGCCGTATCGGGGACAGGGGACGGTTTGGACGAACTAATGGCTACACCTTC.

This sequence joins TRBV19 and TRBJ1-1; TRBD1 matches at 7 bases. CDR3 length: 13 amino acids. Germline loops: CDR1 LNHDA, CDR2 SQIVND (reference sequence). Losses at the gene ends were 2 bases for V and 3 bases for J; bases not matched to a gene: 0. DNA of the CDR3: TGTGCCAGTAGTATAACAGGGGACACTGAAGCTTTCTTT. Its translation: CASSITGDTEAFF.

In its sample, this clone was seen a few times. The V and J genes are TRBV5-5 and TRBJ2-2; D not resolved. The CDR3 length is 15 residues. Germline-derived CDR1 and CDR2 are SGHKS and YYEKEE (reference sequence). V dropped 9 bases and J dropped 0 bases, with 15 bases sitting between them. The chain's CDR3 is CATSSGFPNTGELFF. CDR3 coding DNA: TGTGCCACCTCATCTGGATTTCCGAACACCGGGGAGCTGTTTTTT.

The chain combines TRBV18 with TRBJ1-1; D may be TRBD1 (6 bases). Trimming pared 5 bases from V and 5 bases from J, leaving 12 bases between. Germline assignment: CDR1 KGHSH and CDR2 LQKENI. This CDR3 contains 13 residues. CDR3: CASSKIRGTEAFF. The DNA of the CDR3 is TGTGCCAGCTCAAAAATCAGGGGAACTGAAGCTTTCTTT.

This clone has a single count. In nucleotides, the CDR3 is TGTGCCAGCAGTTACTCGGGCGCGGCACGCTATGGCTACACCTTC. Encoded protein: CASSYSGAARYGYTF. The V gene is TRBV6-2 or TRBV6-3, the J gene TRBJ1-2, with D unresolved. V was shortened by 0 bases and J by 4 bases, with 12 bases between the two germline ends. This CDR3 comprises 15 residues. Germline V gene data show CDR1 as MNHEY and CDR2 as SVGEGT.

The CDR3 region has the DNA TGTGCCAGCAGTACCGGGACAATCATGAACACTGAAGCTTTCTTT. Translating it yields CASSTGTIMNTEAFF. The genes are TRBV6-5 and TRBJ1-1; maybe TRBD1 (6 bases). CDR3 length: 15 amino acids. Per germline, CDR1 MNHEY and CDR2 SVGAGI. V lost 5 bases and J lost 0, with 13 bases in between.

This clone appeared once. The rearrangement joins TRBV5-1 to TRBJ1-4; D remains ambiguous. Deletions cut 4 bases from V and 7 bases from J, with 17 bases between. This CDR3 has 15 residues. Germline values: CDR1 SGHRS, CDR2 YFSETQ. CDR3 DNA: TGCGCCAGCAGCGGGGAATGGGGTGGAAGTGAAAAACTGTTTTTT. Translation gives CASSGEWGGSEKLFF.

The chain carries TRBV7-9 and TRBJ1-6; D ambiguous. The CDR3 runs to 12 residues. Germline V lookup: CDR1 SEHNR, CDR2 FQNEAQ (reference sequence). Between the trimmed V and J ends, which lost 4 bases and 9 bases, there was a span of 7 bases. In DNA, the CDR3 is TGTGCCAGCAGCTACGAAGGTTCACCCCTCCACTTT. Encoded protein: CASSYEGSPLHF. Based on the CDR3 plus reference TRBV7-9 and TRBJ1-6, the full variable domain is DTGVSQNPRHKITKRGQNVTFRCDPISEHNRLYWYRQTLGQGPEFLTYFQNEAQLEKSRLLSDRFSAERPKGSFSTLEIQRTEQGDSAMYLCASSYEGSPLHFGNGTRLTVT.

The chain is built from TRBV18 and TRBJ1-5; D not resolved. This CDR3 contains 13 residues. CDR1 is KGHSH and CDR2 is LQKENI in the germline V gene. V lost 4 bases and J lost 7, with 11 bases in between. DNA for the CDR3: TGTGCCAGCTCACAGGGTTTTGGACAGCCCCAGCATTTT. Its protein product is CASSQGFGQPQHF.

This clone was seen a few times. The chain is built from TRBV19 and TRBJ1-6; 8 bases align to TRBD1. This CDR3 contains 13 residues. The germline CDR1 and CDR2 sequences are LNHDA and SQIVND (reference sequence). V shed 3 bases and J 8 bases; nucleotides not matched to a gene: 0. The CDR3 DNA follows: TGTGCCAGTAGTATGGACAGGGATTCACCCCTCCACTTT. The encoded protein is CASSMDRDSPLHF.